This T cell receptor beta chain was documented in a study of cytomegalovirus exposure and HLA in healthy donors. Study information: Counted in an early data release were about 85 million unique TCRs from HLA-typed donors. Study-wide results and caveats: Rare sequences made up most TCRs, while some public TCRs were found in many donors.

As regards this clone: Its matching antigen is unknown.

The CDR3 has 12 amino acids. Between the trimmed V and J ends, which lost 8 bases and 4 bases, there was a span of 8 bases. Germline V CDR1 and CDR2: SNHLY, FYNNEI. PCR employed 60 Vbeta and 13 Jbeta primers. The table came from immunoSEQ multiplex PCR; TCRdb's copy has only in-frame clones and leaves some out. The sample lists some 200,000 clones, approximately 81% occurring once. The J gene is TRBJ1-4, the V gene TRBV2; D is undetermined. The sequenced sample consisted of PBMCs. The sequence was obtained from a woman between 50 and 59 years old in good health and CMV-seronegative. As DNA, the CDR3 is TGTGCCAGCGGGCAGGATAATGAAAAACTGTTTTTT. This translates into CASGQDNEKLFF.